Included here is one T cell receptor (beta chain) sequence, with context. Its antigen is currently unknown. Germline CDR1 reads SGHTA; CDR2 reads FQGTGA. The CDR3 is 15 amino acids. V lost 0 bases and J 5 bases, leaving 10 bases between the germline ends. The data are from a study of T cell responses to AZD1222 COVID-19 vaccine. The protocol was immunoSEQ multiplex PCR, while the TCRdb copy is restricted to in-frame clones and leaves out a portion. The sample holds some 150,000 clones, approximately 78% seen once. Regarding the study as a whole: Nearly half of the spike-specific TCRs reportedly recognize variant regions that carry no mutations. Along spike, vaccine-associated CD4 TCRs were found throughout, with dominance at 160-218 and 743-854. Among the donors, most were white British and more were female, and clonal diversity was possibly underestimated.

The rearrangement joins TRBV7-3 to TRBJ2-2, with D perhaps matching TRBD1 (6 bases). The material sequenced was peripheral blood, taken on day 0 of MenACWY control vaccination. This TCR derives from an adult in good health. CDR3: CASSLTRGSTGELFF. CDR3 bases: TGTGCCAGCAGCTTAACGAGGGGGTCGACCGGGGAGCTGTTTTTT.